This record looks at one T cell receptor beta chain sequence and its context. The data are from a study of blood T cell repertoires in COVID-19. Measured with immunoSEQ multiplex PCR; TCRdb has only the in-frame clones, and not every one. Here the sample spans some 350,000 clones, 80% to 90% being singletons. The V segment lost 1 base and the J segment 6 bases; nucleotides outside the gene matches: 16. The CDR3 extends over 18 amino acids. Germline V lookup: CDR1 MGHRA, CDR2 YSYEKL. The sample was PBMCs or T cells enriched from blood (not recorded which). V gene TRBV4-1 combines with J gene TRBJ1-1; 8 bases line up with TRBD1. The clonotype was recovered from a man aged 18-30 years who had recovered from COVID-19. The CDR3 loop is CASSQVKYLGQARAEAFF. CDR3 sequence (DNA): TGCGCCAGCAGCCAAGTGAAGTATTTGGGACAGGCTCGGGCTGAAGCTTTCTTT.